Presented here are 2 T cell receptor beta chains from one specimen sequenced in a study of cytomegalovirus exposure and HLA in healthy donors. With 60 Vbeta and 13 Jbeta primers, the PCR was carried out. TCRdb's table, derived via immunoSEQ multiplex PCR, lists solely in-frame clones and lacks some. The table includes under 200,000 clones, around 78% detected once. Sequenced material: PBMCs. The source is a woman between 40 and 55 years old in good health and CMV-seronegative.

The V and J genes are TRBV5-4 and TRBJ2-2; TRBD1 agrees at 7 bases. The germline V gene encodes CDR1 SGHNT and CDR2 YYREEE (reference sequence). V was clipped by 4 bases and J by 4 bases; unmatched bases: 10. This CDR3 comprises 16 residues. The CDR3 is CASSRKDRAGTGELFF. The DNA of the CDR3 is TGTGCCAGCAGCCGAAAAGACAGGGCTGGCACCGGGGAGCTGTTTTTT.

The rearrangement links TRBV6-5 to TRBJ1-3; TRBD1 aligns across 9 bases. Germline V lookup: CDR1 MNHEY, CDR2 SVGAGI. V gave up 5 bases and J gave up 4 bases; unmatched junction bases: 6. There are 15 residues in the CDR3. CDR3 region: CASSRTGVGGNTIYF. In nucleotides, the CDR3 is TGTGCCAGCAGTCGGACAGGGGTAGGGGGAAACACCATATATTTT.